This T cell receptor (beta chain) was recovered during a study of blood T cell repertoires in COVID-19. Overall study context: Sources were T cells, B-cell-depleted T cells, or PBMCs; the material itself was cDNA or gDNA.

Measured with immunoSEQ multiplex PCR; TCRdb has only the in-frame clones, and not every one. The data show about 280,000 clones, roughly 90% seen once. This CDR3 has 16 amino acids. In germline, CDR1 is SNHLY, CDR2 FYNNEI. The V end lost 6 bases, the J end lost 0 bases, and 15 bases lay between the germline ends. The study drew participants aged about 18 to 89 years from about two dozen US areas. Recovered status applied to Cohort 3 donors who had two consecutive negative PCRs. It also applied to those with clearance or with symptom resolution. The chain couples TRBV2 to TRBJ2-1; possible D gene TRBD2, 5 bases. The receptor's source is a woman aged 60-75 years who had recovered from COVID-19. The sequenced sample consisted of PBMCs or T cells enriched from blood (not recorded which). CDR3 DNA sequence: TGTGCCAGCAGACAGACGACGGGGAGCTCCTACAATGAGCAGTTCTTC. Translation gives CASRQTTGSSYNEQFF. Full variable domain (remainder filled in from reference TRBV2 and TRBJ2-1): EPEVTQTPSHQVTQMGQEVILRCVPISNHLYFYWYRQILGQKVEFLVSFYNNEISEKSEIFDDQFSVERPDGSNFTLKIRSTKLEDSAMYFCASRQTTGSSYNEQFFGPGTRLTVL.